These T cell receptor beta chains were read from a single sample in a study of cytomegalovirus exposure and HLA in healthy donors. The table came from immunoSEQ multiplex PCR; TCRdb's copy has only in-frame clones and leaves some out. Here the sample spans about 160,000 clones, 85% being singletons. Sequencing was carried out using PBMCs. The receptors were gathered from a boy between 2 and 15 years old in good health and CMV-seronegative. Both conserved end residues are part of each CDR3. The D gene is left open where the match is weak. A row's size may be missing; if present it is once, few, many or a size class.

TRBV29-1	NA	NA	TRBJ2-2	CSVRRLENTGELFF	TGCAGCGTCCGACGACTAGAAAACACCGGGGAGCTGTTTTTT
TRBV2	NA	TRBD1	TRBJ2-4	CASRRGQGNAKNIQYF	TGTGCCAGCAGACGCGGACAGGGGAACGCCAAAAACATTCAGTACTTC
TRBV29-1	NA	TRBD2	TRBJ2-3	CSARLAGEPQQYF	TGCAGCGCCAGACTAGCGGGAGAGCCCCAGCAGTATTTT
TRBV14	NA	TRBD1	TRBJ2-1	CASSHSRQGDNEQFF	TGTGCCAGCAGCCACAGTCGACAGGGGGACAATGAGCAGTTCTTC
TRBV4-1	few	TRBD2	TRBJ2-1	CASSQDLLAGTYNEQFF	TGCGCCAGCAGCCAAGATTTATTAGCGGGAACCTACAATGAGCAGTTCTTC
TRBV30	NA	NA	TRBJ1-2	CAWTRAGRDGYTF	TGTGCCTGGACCCGGGCGGGGCGGGATGGCTACACCTTC
TRBV7-2	NA	NA	TRBJ1-2	CASSLTGTKIYGYTF	TGTGCCAGCAGCTTAACGGGGACTAAGATCTATGGCTACACCTTC
TRBV5-3	NA	TRBD2	TRBJ2-7	CARSLTSGLVYEQYF	TGTGCCAGAAGCTTGACTAGCGGGTTAGTCTACGAGCAGTACTTC
TRBV18	few	TRBD1	TRBJ1-3	CASSPRQGTGSGNTIYF	TGTGCCAGCTCACCTCGACAGGGAACAGGCTCTGGAAACACCATATATTTT
TRBV7-2	NA	NA	TRBJ1-2	CASSLVGGVSEGGYTF	TGTGCCAGCAGCTTAGTCGGGGGGGTCTCGGAAGGCGGCTACACCTTC
TRBV15	NA	NA	TRBJ1-1	CATSGGLPNTEAFF	TGTGCCACCAGCGGGGGACTCCCGAACACTGAAGCTTTCTTT
TRBV6-1	NA	NA	TRBJ1-4	CASSEASPDEKLFF	TGTGCCAGCAGTGAAGCTAGTCCCGATGAAAAACTGTTTTTT
TRBV7-2	once	NA	TRBJ2-3	CASSHLRGQDTQYF	TGTGCCAGCAGCCACCTCAGAGGCCAAGATACGCAGTATTTT
TRBV5-6	NA	TRBD2	TRBJ2-5	CASSLVAGDGTQYF	TGTGCCAGCAGCTTGGTGGCGGGAGACGGGACCCAGTACTTC
TRBV6-1	NA	NA	TRBJ2-7	CASSEAPLSASRPYEQYF	TGTGCCAGCAGTGAAGCGCCTCTGTCAGCTAGCAGACCCTACGAGCAGTACTTC
TRBV2	NA	TRBD1	TRBJ1-6	CASSPGQAYNSPLHF	TGTGCCAGCAGCCCAGGACAGGCTTATAATTCACCCCTCCACTTT
TRBV19	NA	NA	TRBJ1-1	CASRIGGANTEAFF	TGTGCCAGTAGAATCGGGGGAGCGAACACTGAAGCTTTCTTT
TRBV5-1	few	TRBD2	TRBJ2-1	CASSLAGRGGASEQFF	TGCGCCAGCAGCTTGGCCGGACGGGGGGGGGCCAGTGAGCAGTTCTTC
TRBV6-1	NA	NA	TRBJ1-1	CASSDGGMNTEAFF	TGTGCCAGCAGTGATGGCGGCATGAACACTGAAGCTTTCTTT
TRBV4-1	NA	TRBD1	TRBJ1-2	CASTGQGTGLMSYGYTF	TGCGCCAGCACTGGTCAAGGGACAGGACTTATGTCTTATGGCTACACCTTC
TRBV5-1	NA	NA	TRBJ1-1	CASSLKRFEDTEAFF	TGCGCCAGCAGCTTGAAAAGGTTTGAGGACACTGAAGCTTTCTTT
TRBV6-4	NA	TRBD2	TRBJ2-3	CASSPGTSAGDTQYF	TGTGCCAGCAGTCCCGGGACTAGCGCCGGGGATACGCAGTATTTT
TRBV5-1	NA	NA	TRBJ2-5	CASSLKGEQETQYF	TGCGCCAGCAGCTTGAAGGGGGAACAAGAGACCCAGTACTTC
TRBV28	NA	NA	TRBJ2-5	CASSFRRVETQYF	TGTGCCAGCAGCTTCCGCAGGGTTGAGACCCAGTACTTC